This TCR beta chain comes out of a study of T-cell memory formation after mild COVID-19. J gave up 6 bases and V 2 bases, and 14 bases lay outside the gene matches. CDR3 length: 17 residues. TCR alpha and TCR beta cDNA libraries with sample barcodes and UMIs came from 5'RACE using constant-segment primers. From the 5' RACE reads, TCRdb called clonotypes with MiXCR, one entry per CDR3 protein. The sample holds around 140,000 distinct CDR3 sequences, roughly 19% seen once. Study-wide results and caveats: Nothing showed for sure that second-wave clones peaking on day 37 were SARS-CoV-2 specific.

This clonotype was observed a few times. Its cognate antigen is unknown. The chain recombines TRBV12-3 or TRBV12-4 with TRBJ2-3, with 7 bases lining up with TRBD2. The sample consisted of PBMCs or a T cell subset sorted from them (not recorded which). The TCR originated in an adult woman who had mild COVID-19 (a few samples of this study predate the infection). Cell type and time point are not known. CDR3 nucleotides: TGTGCCAGCAGTTTAATTCGGACCGGGGGGTCCCGGGATACGCAGTATTTT. As protein: CASSLIRTGGSRDTQYF.